The following is a T cell receptor beta chain sequence with its context. This record belongs to a study of blood T cell repertoires in COVID-19. Across the study: The samples span acute and convalescent COVID-19 from the United States, Italy and Spain. T cells, B-cell-depleted T cells, or PBMCs supplied cDNA or gDNA.

Seattle cases were enrolled at active infection and followed longitudinally. The authors' processing: For nucleated cells, counts were estimated from reference gene primer amplification. Method: immunoSEQ multiplex PCR; TCRdb's copy keeps in-frame clones and lacks some. V and J calls and clone size are given by that table; D and trimming were obtained from the DNA. This table holds approximately 290,000 clones, approximately 91% found once. The CDR3 contains 13 residues. V was clipped by 5 bases and J by 4 bases, with 11 bases between them. CDR1 is MNHNY, CDR2 SVGAGI, per germline (reference sequence).

This sequence was found in a woman aged 30 to 39 with COVID-19, enrolled during active disease. The sample was peripheral blood. The chain joins TRBV6-6 to TRBJ1-2; D possibly corresponds to TRBD1 (5 bases). The CDR3 spells CASSPMGPYGYTF. CDR3 coding DNA: TGTGCCAGCAGTCCTATGGGGCCCTATGGCTACACCTTC.